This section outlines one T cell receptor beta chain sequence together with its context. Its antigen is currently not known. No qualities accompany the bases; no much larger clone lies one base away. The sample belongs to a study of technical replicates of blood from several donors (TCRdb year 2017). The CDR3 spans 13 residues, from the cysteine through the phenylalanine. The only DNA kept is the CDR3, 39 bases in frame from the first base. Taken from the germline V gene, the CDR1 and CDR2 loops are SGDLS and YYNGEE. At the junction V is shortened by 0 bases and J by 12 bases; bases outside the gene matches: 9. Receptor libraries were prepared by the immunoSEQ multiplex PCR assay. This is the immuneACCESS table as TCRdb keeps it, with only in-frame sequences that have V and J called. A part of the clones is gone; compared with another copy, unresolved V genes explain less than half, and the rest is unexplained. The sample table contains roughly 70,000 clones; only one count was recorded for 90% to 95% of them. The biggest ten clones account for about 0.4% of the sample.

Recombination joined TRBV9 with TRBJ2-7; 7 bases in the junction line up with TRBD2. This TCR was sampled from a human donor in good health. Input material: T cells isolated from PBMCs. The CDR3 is CASSVDGGRGVYF. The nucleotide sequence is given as TGTGCCAGCAGCGTAGATGGCGGGAGAGGGGTGTACTTC.